The 7 T cell receptor beta chains listed next were all sequenced from one sample in a study of technical replicates of blood from a handful of donors. The table came from immunoSEQ multiplex PCR; TCRdb's copy has only in-frame clones and leaves some out. The sample carries around 80,000 clones, approximately 93% recorded once. Sequencing used T cells isolated from PBMCs. These receptors were taken from a human donor in good health.

The V and J genes are TRBV4-1 and TRBJ1-1; tentatively, D is TRBD1 (5 bases). Trimming removed 4 bases from V and 3 bases from J, with 12 bases in between. The germline gives CDR1 MGHRA, CDR2 YSYEKL. The CDR3 has 14 residues. The CDR3 nucleotides are TGCGCCAGCAGCCGAGCTGGGGCCTACACTGAAGCTTTCTTT. Residues: CASSRAGAYTEAFF.

This clone appeared once. The genes are TRBV5-5 and TRBJ1-1; D remains unclear. V shed 4 bases and J shed 12 bases, with 25 bases lying between them. Germline CDR1 and CDR2: SGHKS and YYEKEE (reference sequence). CDR3 length: 15 amino acids. The CDR3 DNA reads TGTGCCAGCAGCCCGGGGATGACGCTTCCCCGAACCTCTTTCTTT. Residues: CASSPGMTLPRTSFF.

The chain recombines TRBV28 with TRBJ2-3; 8 nucleotides align to TRBD1. V dropped 5 bases and J dropped 8; count of bases not matched to a gene: 3. CDR1 and CDR2 (germline): MDHEN, SYDVKM. The CDR3 contains 12 residues. DNA of the CDR3: TGTGCCAGCAGTCCAACAGGGGGTACGCAGTATTTT. Protein sequence: CASSPTGGTQYF.

This chain joins TRBV11-2 and TRBJ2-3; D is unresolved. V was trimmed by 6 bases and J by 4 bases, leaving 17 bases between them. Looked up from germline, CDR1 is SGHAT and CDR2 is FQNNGV. There are 15 residues in the CDR3. CDR3 sequence reads: CASSSTYGSADTQYF. CDR3 sequence (DNA): TGTGCCAGCAGTTCAACTTACGGGTCAGCAGATACGCAGTATTTT.

This clone was seen only once. The chain employs TRBV7-9 and TRBJ2-1; 8 bases line up with TRBD2. CDR3 length: 15 residues. Germline assignment: CDR1 SEHNR and CDR2 FQNEAQ (reference sequence). J lost 3 bases, V lost 5 bases, and 6 bases had no gene match. The CDR3 sequence: CASSRQRELYNEQFF. DNA of the CDR3: TGTGCCAGCAGCCGTCAGCGGGAGCTCTACAATGAGCAGTTCTTC. The variable domain in full, completed from reference TRBV7-9 and TRBJ2-1, reads DTGVSQNPRHKITKRGQNVTFRCDPISEHNRLYWYRQTLGQGPEFLTYFQNEAQLEKSRLLSDRFSAERPKGSFSTLEIQRTEQGDSAMYLCASSRQRELYNEQFFGPGTRLTVL.

This chain links TRBV18 with TRBJ2-7; 7 bases fit TRBD1. V gave up 2 bases and J gave up 5 bases; unmatched junction bases: 9. The CDR3 sequence is 15 residues long. Germline-derived CDR1 and CDR2 are KGHSH and LQKENI. The CDR3, as DNA: TGTGCCAGCTCACCAGGGACAGCCCGGCTACACGAGCAGTACTTC. It encodes CASSPGTARLHEQYF.

The chain carries TRBV7-9 and TRBJ2-7; 9 bases agree with TRBD2. Germline CDR1 reads SEHNR; CDR2 reads FQNEAQ (reference sequence). The junction had 17 bases not matched to a gene; V was cut back by 5 bases and J by 3 bases. The CDR3 is 18 residues long. The CDR3 here is CASSQTSGPTINLYEQYF. The CDR3 DNA is TGTGCCAGCAGCCAGACTAGCGGACCCACGATAAACCTCTACGAGCAGTACTTC. The full variable domain, in which reference TRBV7-9 and TRBJ2-7 provide the parts outside the CDR3, is DTGVSQNPRHKITKRGQNVTFRCDPISEHNRLYWYRQTLGQGPEFLTYFQNEAQLEKSRLLSDRFSAERPKGSFSTLEIQRTEQGDSAMYLCASSQTSGPTINLYEQYFGPGTRLTVT.